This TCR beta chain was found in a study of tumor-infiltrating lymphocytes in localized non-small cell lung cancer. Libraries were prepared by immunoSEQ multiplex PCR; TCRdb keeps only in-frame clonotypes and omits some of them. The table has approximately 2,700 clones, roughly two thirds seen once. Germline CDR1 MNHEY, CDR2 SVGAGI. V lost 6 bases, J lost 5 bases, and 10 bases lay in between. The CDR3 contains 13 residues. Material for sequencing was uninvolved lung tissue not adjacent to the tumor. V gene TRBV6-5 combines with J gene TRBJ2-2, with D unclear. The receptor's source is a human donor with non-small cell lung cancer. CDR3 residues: CASSRSRTGELFF. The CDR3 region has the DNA TGTGCCAGCAGCCGTTCAAGGACCGGGGAGCTGTTTTTT.